One sample yielded the 2 T cell receptor beta chains listed below, sequenced in a study of T and B cells in COVID-19 patients. Blood genomic DNA input for TRB amplification was 250-500 ng. TRB rearrangements were amplified by multiplex PCR with BIOMED2 TRB-A/B primers. TCRdb passed the multiplex PCR reads through MiXCR, listing each CDR3 protein once. This sample has 18,000 or so distinct CDR3 sequences, with approximately 37% found just once. Sequences were obtained from blood. Source of these receptors: a human donor with active COVID-19.

This clonotype was detected a few times. The chain links TRBV6-4 to TRBJ1-2, with D hard to call. CDR3 length equals 14 residues. Germline V CDR1 and CDR2: MRHNA, SNTAGT. The V end was cut by 6 bases, the J end by 5 bases, with 16 bases between. In nucleotides, the CDR3 is TGTGCCAGCAGCCCGGGCGGAACATCGTATGGCTACACCTTC. Protein sequence: CASSPGGTSYGYTF.

The chain has TRBV19 and TRBJ1-2; the match to TRBD1 covers 8 bases. From germline, CDR1 is LNHDA and CDR2 SQIVND (reference sequence). The CDR3 has 16 amino acids. V was pared by 3 bases and J by 3 bases, with 9 bases of the junction left unmatched. The CDR3 loop is CASSMDRVGSYYGYTF. The CDR3 region has the DNA TGTGCCAGTAGTATGGACAGGGTAGGGAGCTACTATGGCTACACCTTC.